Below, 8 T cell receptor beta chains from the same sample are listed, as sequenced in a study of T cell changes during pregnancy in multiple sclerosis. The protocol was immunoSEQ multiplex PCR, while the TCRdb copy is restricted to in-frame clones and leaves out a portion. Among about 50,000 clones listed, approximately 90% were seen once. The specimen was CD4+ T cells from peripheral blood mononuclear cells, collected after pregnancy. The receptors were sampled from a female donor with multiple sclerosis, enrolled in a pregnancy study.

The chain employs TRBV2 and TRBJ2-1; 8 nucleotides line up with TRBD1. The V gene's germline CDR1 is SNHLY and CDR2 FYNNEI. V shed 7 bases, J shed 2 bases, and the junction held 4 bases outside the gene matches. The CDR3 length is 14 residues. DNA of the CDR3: TGTGCCAGCACTGACAGGGGCACCTACAATGAGCAGTTCTTC. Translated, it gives CASTDRGTYNEQFF.

In DNA, the CDR3 is TGCGCCAGCAGCTTAAGAGCGGGAGGGTTAAACACCGGGGAGCTGTTTTTT. This sequence encodes CASSLRAGGLNTGELFF. The gene calls are TRBV5-1 and TRBJ2-2; 10 bases are a match to TRBD2. CDR3 length: 17 residues. The junction had 6 bases not matched to a gene; V was cut back by 2 bases and J by 2 bases. The germline V gene encodes CDR1 SGHRS and CDR2 YFSETQ.

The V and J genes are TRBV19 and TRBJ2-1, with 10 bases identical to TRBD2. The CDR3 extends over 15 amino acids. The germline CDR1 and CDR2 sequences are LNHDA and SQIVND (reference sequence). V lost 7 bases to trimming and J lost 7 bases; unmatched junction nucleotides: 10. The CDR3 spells CASTTGPSGRNEQFF. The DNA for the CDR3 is TGTGCCAGTACCACGGGGCCTAGCGGGAGAAATGAGCAGTTCTTC.

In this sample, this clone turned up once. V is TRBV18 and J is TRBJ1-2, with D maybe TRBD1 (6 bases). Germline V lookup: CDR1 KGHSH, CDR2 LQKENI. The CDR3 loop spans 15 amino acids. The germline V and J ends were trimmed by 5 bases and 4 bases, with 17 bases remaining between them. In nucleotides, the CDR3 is TGTGCCAGCTCATCTGGCTCCGGACAGATCTATGGCTACACCTTC. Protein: CASSSGSGQIYGYTF.

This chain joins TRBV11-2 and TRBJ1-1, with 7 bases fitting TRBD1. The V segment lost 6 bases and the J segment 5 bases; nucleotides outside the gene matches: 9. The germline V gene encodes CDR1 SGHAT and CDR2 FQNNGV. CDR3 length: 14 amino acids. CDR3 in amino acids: CASRLRTGWTEAFF. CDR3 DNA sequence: TGTGCCAGCAGACTCCGGACAGGCTGGACTGAAGCTTTCTTT.

CDR3 sequence reads: CASSEATGPWSYGYTF. The CDR3 DNA is TGTGCCAGCAGTGAAGCGACAGGGCCCTGGTCATATGGCTACACCTTC. The chain joins TRBV6-1 to TRBJ1-2; 7 bases fit TRBD1. Germline V gene sequence: CDR1 MNHNS, CDR2 SASEGT. The CDR3 sequence is 16 residues long. V lost 0 bases to trimming and J lost 5 bases; unmatched junction nucleotides: 9.

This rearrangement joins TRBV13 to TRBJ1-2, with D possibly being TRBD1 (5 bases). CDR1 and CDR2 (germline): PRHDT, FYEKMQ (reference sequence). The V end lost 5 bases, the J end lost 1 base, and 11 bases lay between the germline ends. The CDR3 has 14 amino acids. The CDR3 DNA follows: TGTGCCAGCAGCCTCAAGGGGATTAACTATGGCTACACCTTC. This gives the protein CASSLKGINYGYTF.

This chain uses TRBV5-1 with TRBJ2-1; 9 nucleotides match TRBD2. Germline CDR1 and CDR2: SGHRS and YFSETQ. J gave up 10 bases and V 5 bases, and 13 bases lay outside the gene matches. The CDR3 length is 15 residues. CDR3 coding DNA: TGCGCCAGCAGTACCGGCGGGACTAGCCTGTCCGAGCAGTTCTTC. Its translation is CASSTGGTSLSEQFF.